The subject of this entry is one TCR beta chain. The antigen remains unidentified. TCRdb ran MiXCR on the 5' RACE reads and lists one entry per CDR3 protein. The sample shows about 500,000 distinct CDR3 sequences, 20% of them seen only once. This CDR3 has 16 residues. V was pared by 0 bases and J by 1 base, with 10 bases between. The germline V gene encodes CDR1 SGHAT and CDR2 FQNNGV. The sample belongs to a study of T-cell memory formation after mild COVID-19. Notes on the study in general: Later expanders leaned CD4+, whereas day 15 to 85 contracting clones were balanced CD4/CD8. Some SARS-CoV-2-responding clones were already detected in memory before infection.

V gene TRBV11-2 combines with J gene TRBJ1-3, with TRBD1 as a possible D gene (5 bases). The sequenced sample consisted of PBMCs or a T cell subset sorted from them (not recorded which). This TCR came from an adult woman who had mild COVID-19 (a few samples of this study predate the infection). Cell type and time point are not known. This CDR3 is CASSLDWGRSGNTIYF. DNA of the CDR3: TGTGCCAGCAGCTTAGATTGGGGACGTTCTGGAAACACCATATATTTT.